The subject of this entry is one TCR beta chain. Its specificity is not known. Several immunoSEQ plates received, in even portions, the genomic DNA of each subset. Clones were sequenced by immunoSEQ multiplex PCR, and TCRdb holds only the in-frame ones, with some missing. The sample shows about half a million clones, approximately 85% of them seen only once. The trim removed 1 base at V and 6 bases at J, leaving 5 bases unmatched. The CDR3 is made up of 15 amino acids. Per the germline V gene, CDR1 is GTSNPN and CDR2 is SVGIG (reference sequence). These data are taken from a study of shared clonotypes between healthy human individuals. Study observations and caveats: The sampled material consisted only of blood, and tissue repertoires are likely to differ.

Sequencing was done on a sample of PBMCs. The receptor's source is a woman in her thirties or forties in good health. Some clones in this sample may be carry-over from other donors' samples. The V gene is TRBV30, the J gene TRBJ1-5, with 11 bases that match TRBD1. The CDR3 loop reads CAWSGGQGAGQPQHF. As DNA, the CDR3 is TGTGCCTGGAGTGGAGGACAGGGGGCAGGTCAGCCCCAGCATTTT. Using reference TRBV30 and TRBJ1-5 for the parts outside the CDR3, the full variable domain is SQTIHQWPATLVQPVGSPLSLECTVEGTSNPNLYWYRQAAGRGLQLLFYSVGIGQISSEVPQNLSASRPQDRQFILSSKKLLLSDSGFYLCAWSGGQGAGQPQHFGDGTRLSIL.